This T cell receptor (beta chain) is drawn from a study of shared clonotypes between healthy human individuals. Profiled with immunoSEQ multiplex PCR; TCRdb holds only in-frame clones, not every one. Found here are 850,000 to 1,100,000 clones, about 72% of them singletons; the top ten hold 0.85% to 1%. The sequencing sample was made of memory CD4+ T cells from PBMCs. Subset here: CD45RA-negative fraction. The origin of this receptor is a man aged 18 to 30 in good health. Some clones in this sample may be carry-over from other donors' samples.

This CDR3 is CASRLRGQETQYF. CDR3 in DNA: TGTGCCAGCAGACTGCGGGGTCAAGAGACCCAGTACTTC. This chain joins TRBV5-4 and TRBJ2-5, with a possible D match to TRBD2 (6 bases). The CDR3 spans 13 residues. Trimming pared 5 bases from V and 2 bases from J, leaving 10 bases between. The germline gives CDR1 SGHNT, CDR2 YYREEE (reference sequence).